Listed below are T cell receptor beta chains from one sample, sequenced in a study of tumor-infiltrating lymphocytes in primary liver carcinoma. From the multiplex PCR reads, TCRdb called clonotypes with MiXCR, one entry per CDR3 protein. The profile covers some 100,000 distinct CDR3 sequences, with around 73% appearing a single time and more than 10% taken by the ten largest. Material for sequencing was liver tumor tissue from sampling region 2. All receptors derive from a woman aged 60 to 75 with primary liver carcinoma and hepatitis B virus infection. The CDR3 runs from the conserved cysteine through the conserved F or W. The D gene is left open where the match is weak. Some rows have no size entry. The others give once, few or many, or a class for an expanded clone.

size: few
J: TRBJ2-5
V: TRBV29-1
D: TRBD1
CDR3: CSVGPARGRQETQYF
DNA: TGCAGTGTTGGACCGGCCAGGGGGCGGCAAGAGACCCAGTACTTC

size: once
J: TRBJ2-1
V: TRBV28
D: .
CDR3: CASRTQGRVYNERFF
DNA: TGTGCCAGCAGAACACAGGGCCGGGTATACAATGAGCGGTTCTTC

size: .
J: TRBJ1-2
V: TRBV28
D: .
CDR3: CASSLGQGKGYGYTF
DNA: TGTGCCAGCAGTTTAGGCCAGGGCAAGGGCTATGGCTACACCTTC

size: once
J: TRBJ2-1
V: TRBV11-2
D: .
CDR3: CASSPRLAGTYNEQSF
DNA: TGTGCCAGCAGCCCCCGACTTGCGGGGACCTACAATGAGCAGTCCTTC

size: .
J: TRBJ1-6
V: TRBV11-2
D: .
CDR3: CVSSLESGGNSPPHF
DNA: TGTGTCAGCAGCTTAGAATCAGGAGGCAATTCACCCCCCCACTTT

size: many
J: TRBJ2-5
V: TRBV29-1
D: .
CDR3: CSVVLLETQYF
DNA: TGCAGCGTTGTTCTGCTGGAGACCCAGTACTTC

size: once
J: TRBJ1-5
V: TRBV12-3/TRBV12-4
D: .
CDR3: CATSPMGPQPQHF
DNA: TGTGCCACCAGTCCCATGGGACCGCAGCCCCAGCATTTT

size: .
J: TRBJ2-1
V: TRBV6-1
D: .
CDR3: CASKKAFPANNELFF
DNA: TGTGCCAGCAAGAAAGCTTTCCCGGCTAACAATGAACTGTTCTTC

size: .
J: TRBJ2-1
V: TRBV29-1
D: TRBD2
CDR3: CSAEYGTSANEQFF
DNA: TGCAGCGCCGAATACGGGACTAGCGCTAATGAGCAGTTCTTC

size: .
J: TRBJ2-5
V: TRBV6-6
D: TRBD2
CDR3: CASSYSRTAGETQYF
DNA: TGTGCCAGCAGTTACTCGCGGACAGCGGGAGAGACCCAGTACTTT

size: .
J: TRBJ2-3
V: TRBV11-3
D: TRBD2
CDR3: CTSGPSSGRIADRQYF
DNA: TGTACCAGCGGCCCGTCTAGCGGGAGGATTGCAGATAGGCAGTATTTT

size: .
J: TRBJ2-3
V: TRBV6-6
D: TRBD1
CDR3: CASGYGTGRTSTDTQYF
DNA: TGTGCCAGCGGTTACGGGACAGGACGGACTAGCACAGATACGCAGTATTTT

size: .
J: TRBJ1-2
V: TRBV6-6
D: .
CDR3: CASSSDRVDGYTF
DNA: TGTGCCAGCAGTTCGGATAGAGTTGACGGCTACACCTTC

size: many
J: TRBJ2-1
V: TRBV19
D: TRBD2
CDR3: CASNLLAGDINEQFF
DNA: TGTGCCAGTAATCTACTAGCGGGAGATATCAATGAGCAGTTCTTC

size: .
J: TRBJ2-2
V: TRBV28
D: .
CDR3: CAGSSQDPVGELFF
DNA: TGTGCCGGCAGTTCCCAAGACCCGGTCGGGGAGCTGTTTTTT

size: .
J: TRBJ2-1
V: TRBV6-1
D: .
CDR3: CASTREGGSPSSYNEQFF
DNA: TGTGCCAGCACCAGGGAGGGGGGATCCCCTAGCTCCTACAATGAGCAGTTCTTC

size: .
J: TRBJ2-3
V: TRBV12-3/TRBV12-4
D: .
CDR3: CASSPIPGHRRVTDTRYF
DNA: TGTGCCAGCAGTCCCATCCCGGGACACCGGAGGGTCACAGATACTCGGTATTTT

size: .
J: TRBJ2-7
V: TRBV11-2
D: .
CDR3: CASSFGAANYEQYF
DNA: TGTGCCAGCAGCTTTGGGGCGGCTAATTACGAGCAGTACTTC

size: once
J: TRBJ2-5
V: TRBV6-5
D: TRBD1
CDR3: CASSYHLRGNQETQYF
DNA: TGTGCAAGCAGTTACCATCTCAGGGGGAACCAAGAGACCCAGTACTTC

size: many
J: TRBJ1-2
V: TRBV7-9
D: .
CDR3: CASSLVQGGYGYTF
DNA: TGTGCCAGCAGCTTAGTACAGGGAGGCTATGGCTACACCTTC

size: many
J: TRBJ2-5
V: TRBV7-8
D: TRBD1
CDR3: CASSHRDRVKTQYF
DNA: TGTGCCAGCAGCCACCGGGACAGGGTTAAGACCCAGTACTTC

size: .
J: TRBJ2-1
V: TRBV6-1
D: .
CDR3: CVNSFTTESSYNEQFF
DNA: TGTGTCAACAGTTTCACTACAGAGAGCTCCTACAATGAGCAGTTCTTC

size: .
J: TRBJ1-5
V: TRBV29-1
D: .
CDR3: CSARHGSNQPQHF
DNA: TGTAGCGCTCGTCACGGGAGCAATCAGCCCCAGCATTTT

size: .
J: TRBJ2-2
V: TRBV11-2
D: .
CDR3: CASSVSSGVADGALFF
DNA: TGTGCCAGCAGCGTAAGCTCGGGAGTAGCTGACGGGGCGCTGTTTTTT

size: .
J: TRBJ1-4
V: TRBV20-1
D: .
CDR3: CSARTEHNEKLFF
DNA: TGCAGTGCCAGGACCGAACATAATGAAAAACTGTTTTTT

size: .
J: TRBJ1-3
V: TRBV6-5
D: .
CDR3: CASSPGRNSGNTIYF
DNA: TGCGCCAGCAGTCCGGGGCGCAACTCTGGAAACACCATATATTTT

size: .
J: TRBJ2-1
V: TRBV4-2
D: .
CDR3: CVSSQELNGYNEQFF
DNA: TGTGTCAGCAGCCAAGAACTAAACGGCTACAATGAGCAGTTCTTC

size: .
J: TRBJ2-1
V: TRBV11-2
D: .
CDR3: CASSRLNPEVANEQLF
DNA: TGTGCCAGCAGTCGACTAAACCCCGAGGTTGCCAATGAGCAACTCTTC

size: .
J: TRBJ2-2
V: TRBV28
D: TRBD1
CDR3: CASSLWTGQNTGELFF
DNA: TGTGCCAGCAGTTTATGGACAGGGCAGAACACCGGGGAGCTGTTTTTT

size: many
J: TRBJ2-6
V: TRBV5-1
D: .
CDR3: CASSLGLSGGANVLTF
DNA: TGCGCCAGCAGCTTGGGCCTGTCAGGAGGGGCCAACGTCCTGACTTTC

size: .
J: TRBJ2-1
V: TRBV5-4
D: .
CDR3: CASSSSVSGSYNEQSF
DNA: TGTGCCAGCAGCTCGAGTGTCTCGGGTTCCTACAATGAGCAGTCCTTC

size: many
J: TRBJ2-3
V: TRBV12-3/TRBV12-4
D: .
CDR3: CASSDNGADTQYF
DNA: TGTGCCAGCAGCGACAATGGCGCAGATACGCAGTATTTT

size: .
J: TRBJ1-2
V: TRBV4-1
D: .
CDR3: CVSSQDQWTESGGYTF
DNA: TGCGTCAGCAGCCAAGATCAGTGGACAGAGTCGGGTGGCTACACCTTC

size: many
J: TRBJ1-2
V: TRBV12-5
D: TRBD1
CDR3: CASGPGQANYGYTF
DNA: TGTGCTAGTGGTCCCGGACAGGCGAACTATGGCTACACCTTC

size: many
J: TRBJ2-5
V: TRBV24-1
D: .
CDR3: CATSETQGGVETQYF
DNA: TGTGCCACCAGTGAGACTCAGGGGGGTGTAGAGACCCAGTACTTC

size: many
J: TRBJ2-2
V: TRBV6-6
D: TRBD1
CDR3: CASSYRGPNTGELFF
DNA: TGTGCCAGCAGTTACAGGGGGCCGAACACCGGGGAGCTGTTTTTT

size: once
J: TRBJ2-7
V: TRBV7-9
D: .
CDR3: CASSLASRHEQYF
DNA: TGTGCCAGTAGCTTAGCGAGCCGCCACGAGCAGTACTTC

size: .
J: TRBJ2-7
V: TRBV28
D: TRBD1
CDR3: CASRETGGGDEQYF
DNA: TGTGCCAGCAGGGAGACAGGGGGCGGGGACGAGCAGTACTTC

size: .
J: TRBJ2-1
V: TRBV11-2
D: .
CDR3: CVSSLEGGENNGQFF
DNA: TGTGTCAGCAGCTTAGAGGGTGGGGAGAACAATGGGCAGTTCTTC

size: .
J: TRBJ2-7
V: TRBV11-1
D: .
CDR3: CAGSPRTARLRDQYF
DNA: TGTGCCGGCAGCCCTCGGACAGCAAGACTACGCGATCAGTACTTC

size: many
J: TRBJ2-2
V: TRBV28
D: .
CDR3: CASRQDRTGELFF
DNA: TGTGCCAGCAGGCAGGATAGAACCGGGGAGCTGTTTTTT

size: once
J: TRBJ2-5
V: TRBV7-9
D: .
CDR3: CASSLDRLKETQYF
DNA: TGTGCCAGCAGCTTAGATCGACTTAAAGAGACCCAGTACTTC

size: .
J: TRBJ1-3
V: TRBV18
D: .
CDR3: CASSQQQGGNTLYF
DNA: TGTGCCAGCTCACAGCAGCAGGGAGGAAACACCTTATATTTT

size: few
J: TRBJ2-1
V: TRBV5-4
D: .
CDR3: CASSLRIGTSYDEQFF
DNA: TGTGCCAGCAGCCTGAGGATTGGGACGAGCTACGATGAGCAGTTCTTC

size: .
J: TRBJ2-5
V: TRBV11-3
D: TRBD2
CDR3: CANSLVPGGVGETQYF
DNA: TGTGCCAACAGCTTAGTTCCGGGGGGAGTGGGAGAGACCCAGTACTTC